The present entry profiles one TCR beta chain with its context. This clonotype appeared a few times. This receptor's antigen is unknown. Within one base of it there is no much larger clone, and no base qualities were kept. The source of the sample is a study of T cells in Graves' hyperthyroidism and ophthalmopathy (dated by TCRdb to about 2019). The study in broad terms: To identify TCR V-J signatures that set the groups apart, the researchers used a discovery cohort of more than 95 patients, made up of 40 to 45 with Graves' ophthalmopathy and about 60 with stable Graves' hyperthyroidism. Whether ophthalmopathy could be predicted prospectively was tested in an independent validation cohort made up of roughly 20 hyperthyroidism patients plus 17 patients who later progressed to ophthalmopathy. For training and testing, the 80 to 100 patients in the discovery cohort were randomly divided in a 7:3 ratio. In addition, the study compared T-cell repertoires in thyroid tissue and in blood from several Graves' hyperthyroidism patients. Once sampling was done, hyperthyroidism patients were given methimazole at a starting dose of 30 mg daily, whereas ophthalmopathy patients were given high-dose intravenous methylprednisolone. TCR Vbeta CDR3 sequencing of 120 to 150 peripheral blood samples (over 40 ophthalmopathy, about 80 hyperthyroidism and roughly 17 progressor patients) is reported in the paper. Overall results and qualifications from the work: A model built on a 13 V-J signature distinguished ophthalmopathy from stable hyperthyroidism, reaching 87.88% sensitivity and about 81% specificity in cross-validation and 80%/75% in testing. Sample size was not statistically predetermined, and investigators were not blinded to group allocation. Most expanded thyroid clonotypes (frequency above 0.001) were also detected in blood, suggesting blood repertoires may reflect thyroid immune responses. In validation, the model predicted progression to ophthalmopathy a median of approximately 6.3 months before onset, with approximately 71% sensitivity and more than 72% specificity.

TCR beta CDR3 regions were amplified from RNA transcripts. A first-round RT-PCR of the TCR CDR3 used the HTBI primer set with the Qiagen OneStep RT-PCR kit. Libraries were constructed in a second round of multiplex PCR, after which size selection and purification were performed. The libraries were sequenced on an Illumina HiSeq2000 using paired-end 100 bp reads. As for the authors' bioinformatics: SOAPnuke was used to process the raw data, throwing out any read that contained adapters or uncalled bases, had a mean Phred below 15, or lacked an exact constant-primer or identifier match. COPE v1.2.5 was used to merge the high-quality paired reads, and each unique nucleotide sequence was defined as a clonotype. MiTCR v1.1 was used to align the clonotypes against IMGT TRBV, TRBD and TRBJ reference segments. Analysis was restricted to V-J combinations with a frequency above 0.0001, which covered 99.2% of repertoires. The TCS score was defined as F50 (clonal expansion) divided by E x V (chaos), with BLOSUM62-based TCRdist calculated between CDR3 peptides within each V-J. Welch's t-statistics and random forest reduced several hundred V-J features to roughly 13, which were used in a naive Bayes classifier (R e1071). The Morisita-Horn index was used to measure how similar the thyroid and blood repertoires were. TCRdb cleaned the public reads at Q25 with fastp, built clones with MiXCR and kept in-frame beta chains. Identical CDR3 protein sequences are pooled into one entry, listed with their most common genes and DNA. These V and J calls are TCRdb output, not the study's own analysis. The sample contains a few hundred thousand distinct CDR3 sequences, 40% to 55% of them found a single time. Of the sample, around 7.7% falls within the top ten clones.

Stable Graves' hyperthyroidism was defined as no progression to ophthalmopathy during 18 months of follow-up. Hyperthyroidism patients were newly diagnosed, had a disease duration of under 2 months, and were aged 18 to 65 years. The study excluded patients with uncontrolled infections, other autoimmune diseases, pregnancy or lactation. Diagnoses were established on the basis of clinical symptoms, serum thyroxine and TRAb, thyroid ultrasound, and orbital computed tomography. Total RNA was extracted with Trizol reagent, and quality was checked on an Agilent 2100 Bioanalyzer. The trim is 1 base for V and 11 bases for J, with a gap of 18 bases between the germline ends. According to the germline V gene, CDR1 reads SGHTA and CDR2 reads FQGNSA. Reading from cysteine to phenylalanine, the CDR3 counts 15 amino acids. Just CDR3 DNA is preserved here, 45 bases in frame from base 1.

The TCR originated in a woman in her late teens or twenties with Graves' hyperthyroidism. The rearrangement joined TRBV7-2 to TRBJ1-5, and perhaps TRBD1 as D gene, on 5 matching bases. The sample comprised peripheral blood or thyroid tissue (not recorded which). The CDR3: CASSLVGAEGETQHF. The DNA sequence follows: TGTGCCAGCAGCTTAGTAGGGGCTGAGGGAGAGACCCAGCATTTT.